The clone carrying this TCR beta chain showed up just once. This sample is drawn from a study of blood T cell repertoires in COVID-19. About the research overall: From the United States, Italy and Spain came samples of acute and convalescent COVID-19. T cells, B-cell-depleted T cells, or PBMCs provided the cDNA or gDNA that served as material.

CDR3 length: 15 residues. V shed 3 bases, J shed 4 bases, and the junction held 6 bases outside the gene matches. Germline assignment: CDR1 LNHDA and CDR2 SQIVND (reference sequence). Authors' processing steps: Reference gene primer amplification gave nucleated cell count estimates. TCRdb's copy holds only in-frame clones and misses some; the assay was immunoSEQ multiplex PCR. V and J calls and clone size are copied from that table; D and trimming were computed from the DNA. The table lists around 150,000 clones, 85% of them singletons. Input material: peripheral blood. The V and J genes are TRBV19 and TRBJ1-1, with 9 bases fitting TRBD1. This receptor was taken from a human donor with acute or convalescent COVID-19. The donor label of this sample is uncertain. As DNA, the CDR3 is TGTGCCAGTAGTATCGGACAGGGGACATCCACTGAAGCTTTCTTT. This codes for CASSIGQGTSTEAFF.